This TCR beta chain was captured by sequencing in a study of blood T cell repertoires in COVID-19. Turning to the study itself: T cells, B-cell-depleted T cells, or PBMCs supplied cDNA or gDNA.

Method: immunoSEQ multiplex PCR; TCRdb's copy keeps in-frame clones and lacks some. The sample yields a few hundred thousand clones, approximately 85% seen once. CDR1 SGHDT and CDR2 YYEEEE come from the germline V gene. Trimming pared 0 bases from V and 4 bases from J, leaving 20 bases between. This CDR3 spans 17 amino acids. The source of this sequence is a woman in her 30s with acute or convalescent COVID-19. Source material: peripheral blood. This chain connects TRBV5-6 to TRBJ2-7; D perhaps matches TRBD1 (6 bases). CDR3 residues: CASSLAEWGRFSYEQYF. For the CDR3, the DNA is TGTGCCAGCAGCTTGGCGGAATGGGGGCGCTTTTCATACGAGCAGTACTTC.